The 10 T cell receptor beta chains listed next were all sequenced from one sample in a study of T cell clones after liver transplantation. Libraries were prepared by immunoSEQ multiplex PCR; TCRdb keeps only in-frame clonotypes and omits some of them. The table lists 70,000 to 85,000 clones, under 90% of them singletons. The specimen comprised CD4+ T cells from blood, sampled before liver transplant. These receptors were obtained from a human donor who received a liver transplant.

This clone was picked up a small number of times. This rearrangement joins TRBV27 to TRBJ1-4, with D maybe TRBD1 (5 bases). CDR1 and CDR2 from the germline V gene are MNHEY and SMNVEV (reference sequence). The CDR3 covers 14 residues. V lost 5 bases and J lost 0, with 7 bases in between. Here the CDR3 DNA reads TGTGCCAGCAGTGACAGCTCAACTAATGAAAAACTGTTTTTT. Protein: CASSDSSTNEKLFF.

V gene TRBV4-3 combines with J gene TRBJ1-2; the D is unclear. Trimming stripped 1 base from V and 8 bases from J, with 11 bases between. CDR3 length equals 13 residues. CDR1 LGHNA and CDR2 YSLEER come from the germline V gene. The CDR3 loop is CASSQVRAGGYTF. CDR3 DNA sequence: TGCGCCAGCAGCCAAGTAAGAGCGGGGGGCTACACCTTC.

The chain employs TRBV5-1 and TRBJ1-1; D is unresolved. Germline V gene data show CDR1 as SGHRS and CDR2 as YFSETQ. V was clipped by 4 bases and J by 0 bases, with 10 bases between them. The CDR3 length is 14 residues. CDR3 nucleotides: TGCGCCAGCAGCCCTCGGGCCCTGAACACTGAAGCTTTCTTT. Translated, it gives CASSPRALNTEAFF.

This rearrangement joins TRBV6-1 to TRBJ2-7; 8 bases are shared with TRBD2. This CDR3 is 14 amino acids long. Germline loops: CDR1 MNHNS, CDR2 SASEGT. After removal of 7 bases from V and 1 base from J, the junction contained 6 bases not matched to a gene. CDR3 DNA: TGTGCCAGCAAATGGGGACTAGAATCCTACGAGCAGTACTTC. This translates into CASKWGLESYEQYF.

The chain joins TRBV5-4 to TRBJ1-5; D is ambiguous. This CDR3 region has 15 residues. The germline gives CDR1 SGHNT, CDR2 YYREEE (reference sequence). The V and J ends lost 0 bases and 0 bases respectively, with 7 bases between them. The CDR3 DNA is TGTGCCAGCAGCTTGGGTCCGAATAGCAATCAGCCCCAGCATTTT. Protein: CASSLGPNSNQPQHF. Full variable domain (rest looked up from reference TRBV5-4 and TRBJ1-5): ETGVTQSPTHLIKTRGQQVTLRCSSQSGHNTVSWYQQALGQGPQFIFQYYREEENGRGNFPPRFSGLQFPNYSSELNVNALELDDSALYLCASSLGPNSNQPQHFGDGTRLSIL.

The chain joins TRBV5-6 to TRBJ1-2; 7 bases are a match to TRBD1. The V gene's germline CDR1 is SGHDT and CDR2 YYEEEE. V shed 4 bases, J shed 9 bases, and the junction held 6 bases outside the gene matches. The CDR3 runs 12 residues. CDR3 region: CASSPGGPRYTF. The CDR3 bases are TGTGCCAGCAGCCCAGGGGGTCCCCGCTACACCTTC.

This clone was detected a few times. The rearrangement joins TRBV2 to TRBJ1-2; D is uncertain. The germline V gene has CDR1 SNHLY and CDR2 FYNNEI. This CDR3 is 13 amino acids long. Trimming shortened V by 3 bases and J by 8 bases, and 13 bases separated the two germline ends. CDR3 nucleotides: TGTGCCAGCAGTGACTCACCTCCGGGAGGCTACACCTTC. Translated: CASSDSPPGGYTF.

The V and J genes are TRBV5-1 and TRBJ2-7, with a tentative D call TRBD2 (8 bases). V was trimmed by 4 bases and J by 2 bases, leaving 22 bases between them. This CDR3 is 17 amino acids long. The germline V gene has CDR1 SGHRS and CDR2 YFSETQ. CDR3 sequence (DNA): TGCGCCAGCAGCCTCGTCCCAGGGGGTAGCGGGACCTACGAGCAGTACTTC. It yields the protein CASSLVPGGSGTYEQYF.

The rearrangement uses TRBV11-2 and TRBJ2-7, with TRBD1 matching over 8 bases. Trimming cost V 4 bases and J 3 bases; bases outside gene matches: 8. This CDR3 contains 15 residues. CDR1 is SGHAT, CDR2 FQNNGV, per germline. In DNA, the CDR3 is TGTGCCAGCAGCTACCGGGACAGGCCAGTCTACGAGCAGTACTTC. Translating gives CASSYRDRPVYEQYF.

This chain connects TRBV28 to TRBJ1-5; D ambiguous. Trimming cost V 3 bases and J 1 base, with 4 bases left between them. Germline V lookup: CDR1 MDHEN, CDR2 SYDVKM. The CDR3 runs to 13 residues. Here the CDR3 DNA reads TGTGCCAGCAGTTTGATCAGCAATCAGCCCCAGCATTTT. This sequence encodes CASSLISNQPQHF.